The 13 T cell receptor beta chains below come from one sample, sequenced in a study of CD8 T cells in Susac syndrome. About 0.5 to 1 ug RNA was reverse transcribed with random hexamers. One entry per CDR3 protein, called by TCRdb with MiXCR from the immunoSEQ multiplex PCR reads. The sample shows around 130,000 distinct CDR3 sequences, less than 95% of them seen only once. Sequencing was done on a sample of CD4+ T cells from PBMCs. These TCRs come from a human donor in good health.

The gene calls are TRBV7-9 and TRBJ1-2; 8 nucleotides agree with TRBD1. Trimming removed 5 bases from V and 2 bases from J; junction bases left unmatched: 4. The CDR3 contains 14 residues. The V gene's germline CDR1 is SEHNR and CDR2 FQNEAQ (reference sequence). CDR3 region: CASSPGQGNYGYTF. Here the CDR3 DNA reads TGTGCCAGCAGCCCCGGACAGGGCAACTATGGCTACACCTTC.

The chain is built from TRBV20-1 and TRBJ2-5; D perhaps matches TRBD1 (5 bases). CDR3 length: 13 amino acids. V lost 6 bases to trimming and J lost 3 bases, with 14 bases between them. Germline V gives CDR1 DFQATT, CDR2 SNEGSKA (reference sequence). The CDR3 DNA follows: TGCAGTGCCTGGGGCTACGCCAAAGAGACCCAGTACTTC. It is translated as CSAWGYAKETQYF.

The chain employs TRBV6-2 or TRBV6-3 and TRBJ1-5; the match to TRBD1 covers 7 bases. CDR1 is MNHEY and CDR2 is SVGEGT in the germline V gene. This CDR3 region has 16 residues. V lost 7 bases, J lost 7 bases, and 16 bases stayed unmatched. CDR3 amino acids: CASTRRVGTEDQPQHF. CDR3 in DNA: TGTGCCAGCACCCGGCGGGTTGGGACAGAAGACCAGCCCCAGCATTTT.

The J gene is TRBJ2-7, the V gene TRBV10-3; the match to TRBD2 covers 8 bases. Germline V gene sequence: CDR1 ENHRY, CDR2 SYGVKD. The J segment lost 5 bases and the V segment lost 2 bases, leaving 5 bases of the junction unmatched. This CDR3 comprises 14 residues. The DNA for the CDR3 is TGTGCCATCAGTGAGGCGGGAGGTACCCACGAGCAGTACTTC. Residues: CAISEAGGTHEQYF.

This sequence joins TRBV4-3 and TRBJ1-3; D is ambiguous. CDR3 length equals 15 residues. Germline V gene data show CDR1 as LGHNA and CDR2 as YSLEER. The V and J ends lost 4 bases and 0 bases respectively, with 10 bases between them. The CDR3 DNA is TGCGCCAGCAGCCCGTATCAGGACTCTGGAAACACCATATATTTT. Translated: CASSPYQDSGNTIYF.

A single count supports this clonotype. The chain employs TRBV19 and TRBJ2-5; no definite D call. Between the trimmed V and J ends, which lost 7 bases and 5 bases, there was a span of 14 bases. This CDR3 has 13 residues. Germline V gene sequence: CDR1 LNHDA, CDR2 SQIVND (reference sequence). In nucleotides, the CDR3 is TGTGCCAGTAACGGGCAGATCTGGGAGACCCAGTACTTC. It specifies CASNGQIWETQYF.

The rearrangement joins TRBV5-1 to TRBJ1-3, with unresolved D. The CDR3 runs 15 residues. Germline values: CDR1 SGHRS, CDR2 YFSETQ. V lost 0 bases and J lost 0, with 7 bases in between. This CDR3 is CASSLEWGSGNTIYF. The CDR3 region has the DNA TGCGCCAGCAGCTTGGAATGGGGCTCTGGAAACACCATATATTTT.

The rearrangement joins TRBV20-1 to TRBJ2-7; tentative D call: TRBD2 (5 bases). V dropped 0 bases and J dropped 7 bases, with 10 bases sitting between them. The CDR3 extends over 12 amino acids. Looked up from germline, CDR1 is DFQATT and CDR2 is SNEGSKA (reference sequence). The CDR3 sequence is CSARERGREQYF. CDR3 in DNA: TGCAGTGCTAGAGAACGAGGGAGAGAGCAGTACTTC.

This clonotype was detected only once. Here the CDR3 reads CASSYGGHEQYF. The CDR3 nucleotides are TGTGCCAGCAGTTACGGGGGGCACGAGCAGTACTTC. The rearrangement uses TRBV6-5 and TRBJ2-7, with D perhaps given as TRBD1 or TRBD2 (6 bases each). The CDR3 runs to 12 residues. Germline-derived CDR1 and CDR2 are MNHEY and SVGAGI. Deletions cut 2 bases from V and 5 bases from J, with 7 bases between.

The chain combines TRBV30 with TRBJ1-5; D ambiguous. This CDR3 comprises 12 residues. Germline CDR1 GTSNPN, CDR2 SVGIG (reference sequence). V lost 3 bases and J 6 bases, leaving 9 bases between the germline ends. In DNA, the CDR3 is TGTGCCTGGAGCACGGCGCTTCAGCCCCAGCATTTT. This gives the protein CAWSTALQPQHF.

This clonotype was observed once. The chain is built from TRBV2 and TRBJ2-3; 14 bases map to TRBD2. The V segment lost 6 bases and the J segment 6 bases; nucleotides outside the gene matches: 5. This CDR3 region has 15 residues. Germline V gene sequence: CDR1 SNHLY, CDR2 FYNNEI. The CDR3 protein is CASRGTSGSVDTQYF. The CDR3 nucleotides read TGTGCCAGCAGGGGGACTAGCGGGAGTGTGGATACGCAGTATTTT.

This chain links TRBV12-3 or TRBV12-4 with TRBJ2-3, with a weak D call TRBD2 (5 bases). Between the trimmed V and J ends, which lost 4 bases and 4 bases, there was a span of 9 bases. The CDR3 length is 13 residues. The CDR3, as DNA: TGTGCCAGCAGTTCCCAACTAGCAGATACGCAGTATTTT. Translation: CASSSQLADTQYF.

J is TRBJ2-1 and V is TRBV5-1; 11 bases map to TRBD2. J gave up 6 bases and V 1 base, and 6 bases lay outside the gene matches. The CDR3 consists of 16 residues. CDR1 and CDR2 (germline): SGHRS, YFSETQ. CDR3 DNA sequence: TGCGCCAGCAGCTTGACCACTAGCGGGAGTCTCAATGAGCAGTTCTTC. Translated: CASSLTTSGSLNEQFF.